Listed below are T cell receptor beta chains from one sample, sequenced in a study of blood T cell repertoires in COVID-19. The table came from immunoSEQ multiplex PCR; TCRdb's copy has only in-frame clones and leaves some out. The table records roughly 120,000 clones, 85% of them present only once. The specimen sequenced was peripheral blood. The receptors shown here come from a man aged 40-50 years with acute or convalescent COVID-19. Each CDR3 is given with its conserved first and last residue.

v_call cdr3_aa
TRBV6-2/TRBV6-3 CASSRGLAVTYEQYF
TRBV9 CASSQGGQETQYF
TRBV7-3 CASSLIGGGTNEQFF
TRBV13 CASSTTSTDTQYF
TRBV4-3 CASSQEQGEDTQYF
TRBV7-3 CASSLTAGTDTQYF
TRBV20-1 CSLDRVETQYF
TRBV12-3/TRBV12-4 CASSRQGAPGAFF
TRBV4-1 CASSQDRAQSGGARGNEQFF
TRBV5-1 CASSFGLGTGENEQYF
TRBV11-3 CASSLGPPYEQYF
TRBV2 CASRGLLATNEKLFF
TRBV6-1 CASSEGSQEVNEQFF
TRBV5-1 CASSETSGAATDTQYF
TRBV14 CASSQGYRTDSNQPQHF
TRBV6-5 CASSYSQLFNQPQHF
TRBV28 CASSSNRVYGYTF
TRBV2 CASISRENTEAFF
TRBV6-4 CASSLDGGASYNEQFF
TRBV28 CASRQTNQPQHF
TRBV6-5 CASTRLSYNSPLHF
TRBV7-2 CASSAKQGSGYTF
TRBV3-1/TRBV3-2 CASSNRATEAFF
TRBV19 CASSGGARTDTQYF
TRBV23-1 CASSQGGQGTEAFF
TRBV5-1 CASSFPIAGGPADTQYF
TRBV13 CASSPERADEQFF
TRBV5-4 CASSLARGIPYGYTF
TRBV10-2 CASSEGQVQPQHF
TRBV29-1 CSVERSGGYGYTF
TRBV7-3 CASSLKVGVGTSTDTQYF
TRBV6-5 CASSFVREEGYTF
TRBV6-5 CASRGYRALGTEAFF
TRBV19 CASSKQVNLNTEAFF
TRBV30 CAWRGPGSDGYTF
TRBV4-1 CASSQRTGDNQPQHF
TRBV12-3/TRBV12-4 CASSFDRIYEQYF
TRBV10-3 CASKPGLAGDEQYF
TRBV7-2 CASSLRPGNTDTQYF
TRBV27 CASSSYEGQSSNTGELFF
TRBV5-4 CASSLAAGAVYGYTF
TRBV5-1 CASRVGGSSYNEQFF
TRBV14 CASSQGRGGYWDEQFF
TRBV11-3 CASSFPGTGGPGNQPQHF
TRBV5-3 CARSSDHRARSSTEAFF
TRBV5-4 CASRIARDRDTDTQYF
TRBV4-1 CASSQGTGVIGNTIYF
TRBV19 CASSPAGTGGLLGTGNTIYF
TRBV6-5 CASGQGSYEQYF
TRBV5-1 CASSWTGGAGTDTQYF
TRBV6-1 CASSEGSTAVYGYTF
TRBV4-2 CASSRQFFSYEQYF
TRBV6-5 CASFAGSGVPYF
TRBV5-1 CASSVQGGNTEAFF
TRBV2 CASVPDRGWNGYTF
TRBV5-1 CASSSGLGGDTIYF
TRBV19 CATKTVGNQPQHF
TRBV14 CASSQGSVVSGANVLTF
TRBV9 CASSGGQGADTGELFF